The 8 T cell receptor beta chains reported below all come from one sample, sequenced in a study of T-cell reconstitution after alpha-beta-depleted transplantation in children. This sample's TCRbeta library carried unique molecular identifier barcodes. Each CDR3 protein gets one entry after TCRdb re-called the PCR reads with MiXCR. The sample has fewer than 400,000 distinct CDR3 sequences, approximately 20% seen once. Sample: PBMCs from the stem cell graft donor, taken from the stem cell graft. All receptors come from a human donor who donated a stem cell graft to a child with acute myeloid leukemia.

This clonotype turned up a few times. CDR3 in amino acids: CSAYRLGLAGVGDTQYF. CDR3 nucleotides: TGCAGTGCTTACCGCCTCGGACTAGCGGGAGTCGGAGATACGCAGTATTTT. The V and J genes are TRBV20-1 and TRBJ2-3; 13 bases are shared with TRBD2. Germline CDR1 is DFQATT and CDR2 is SNEGSKA (reference sequence). This CDR3 has 17 amino acids. With V trimmed by 5 bases and J by 5 bases, 13 bases remained unmatched.

The chain links TRBV29-1 to TRBJ2-5, with D unclear. In germline, CDR1 is SQVTM, CDR2 ANQGSEA. Trimming left V 4 bases short and J 3 bases short, with 6 bases between. The CDR3 contains 11 residues. CDR3 sequence: CSVAREETQYF. DNA for the CDR3: TGCAGCGTTGCTAGGGAAGAGACCCAGTACTTC.

There are a few counts of this clonotype. This sequence joins TRBV7-9 and TRBJ2-2; D is perhaps TRBD2 (5 bases). From germline, CDR1 is SEHNR and CDR2 FQNEAQ (reference sequence). The CDR3 runs to 13 residues. V was shortened by 3 bases and J by 6 bases, with 8 bases between the two germline ends. The CDR3 reads CASSFVGAGELFF. CDR3 DNA: TGTGCCAGCAGCTTCGTCGGGGCCGGGGAGCTGTTTTTT.

The CDR3 protein is CASSRTGNHSPLHF. In DNA form, the CDR3 reads TGTGCCAGCAGTAGAACCGGGAACCATTCACCCCTCCACTTT. The rearrangement uses TRBV28 and TRBJ1-6, with D unclear. V was trimmed by 5 bases and J by 8 bases, leaving 13 bases between them. Germline V gives CDR1 MDHEN, CDR2 SYDVKM. CDR3 length equals 14 residues.

CDR3 nucleotides: TGCGCCAGCAGCTTGTTGGACCTAGCGGCAGATACGCAGTATTTT. It is translated as CASSLLDLAADTQYF. V is TRBV5-1 and J is TRBJ2-3; 7 bases align to TRBD2. CDR3 length equals 15 residues. V lost 1 base to trimming and J lost 4 bases; unmatched junction nucleotides: 6. Germline V gene data show CDR1 as SGHRS and CDR2 as YFSETQ.

This clonotype was seen only a few times. The rearrangement joins TRBV6-5 to TRBJ2-1, with a possible D match to TRBD2 (5 bases). V lost 2 bases to trimming and J lost 4 bases, with 9 bases between them. Germline lookup yields CDR1 MNHEY and CDR2 SVGAGI. The CDR3 loop spans 14 amino acids. In DNA, the CDR3 is TGTGCCAGCAGTTACATTGGGAGTTACAATGAGCAGTTCTTC. Translating it yields CASSYIGSYNEQFF.

There are many counts of this clonotype. The chain joins TRBV6-5 to TRBJ2-1, with 12 bases matching TRBD2. The CDR3 loop spans 15 amino acids. V lost 6 bases, J lost 7 bases, and 7 bases stayed unmatched. CDR1 is MNHEY, CDR2 SVGAGI, per germline. For the CDR3, the DNA is TGTGCCAGCAGCCGACTAGCGGGAGTGGGAAATGAGCAGTTCTTC. Translated: CASSRLAGVGNEQFF.

The chain employs TRBV4-3 and TRBJ2-7; TRBD2 agrees at 8 bases. The CDR3 length is 19 residues. Germline assignment: CDR1 LGHNA and CDR2 YSLEER. V was clipped by 4 bases and J by 4 bases; unmatched bases: 21. The CDR3 loop is CASSRDRIASGLEVYEQYF. CDR3 nucleotides: TGCGCCAGCAGCCGTGACAGGATAGCATCGGGACTAGAGGTTTACGAGCAGTACTTC.